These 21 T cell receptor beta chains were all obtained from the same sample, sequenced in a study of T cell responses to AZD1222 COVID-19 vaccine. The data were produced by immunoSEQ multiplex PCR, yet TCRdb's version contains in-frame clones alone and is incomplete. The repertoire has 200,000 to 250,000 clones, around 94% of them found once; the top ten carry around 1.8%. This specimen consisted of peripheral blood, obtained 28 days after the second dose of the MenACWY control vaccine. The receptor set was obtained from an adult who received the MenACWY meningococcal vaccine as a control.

CDR3 amino acids: CASSSGRNYGYTF. The CDR3 nucleotides are TGTGCCAGCAGTTCAGGCAGAAACTATGGCTACACCTTC. V and J are TRBV28 and TRBJ1-2; the D is unclear. The CDR3 is made up of 13 amino acids. In germline, CDR1 is MDHEN, CDR2 SYDVKM. Trimming removed 4 bases at V and 2 bases at J, with 8 bases between.

This chain's CDR3 is CASSLGDRYTGELFF. The CDR3 DNA is TGTGCCAGCAGTTTAGGTGACAGGTACACCGGGGAGCTGTTTTTT. The chain has TRBV28 and TRBJ2-2; TRBD1 might be the D (6 bases). Germline V gives CDR1 MDHEN, CDR2 SYDVKM. The ends were cut back, 2 bases at V and 3 bases at J, with 10 bases in the middle. This CDR3 has 15 residues.

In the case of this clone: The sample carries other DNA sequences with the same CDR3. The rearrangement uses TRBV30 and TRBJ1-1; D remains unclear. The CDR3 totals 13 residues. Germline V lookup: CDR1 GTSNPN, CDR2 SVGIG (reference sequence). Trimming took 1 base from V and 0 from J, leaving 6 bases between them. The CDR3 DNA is TGTGCCTGGAGTGACAGATTGAACACTGAAGCTTTCTTT. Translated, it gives CAWSDRLNTEAFF.

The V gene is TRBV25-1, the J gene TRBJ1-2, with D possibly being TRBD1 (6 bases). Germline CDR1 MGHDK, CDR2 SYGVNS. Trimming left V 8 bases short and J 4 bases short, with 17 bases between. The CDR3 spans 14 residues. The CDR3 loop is CASRGQPPFYGYTF. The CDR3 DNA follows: TGTGCCAGCCGAGGACAGCCTCCCTTCTATGGCTACACCTTC.

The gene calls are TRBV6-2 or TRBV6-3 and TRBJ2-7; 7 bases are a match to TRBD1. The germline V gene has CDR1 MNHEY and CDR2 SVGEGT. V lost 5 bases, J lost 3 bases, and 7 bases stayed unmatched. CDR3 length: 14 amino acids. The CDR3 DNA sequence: TGTGCCAGCAGTCACCCCAGGGGGAACTACGAGCAGTACTTC. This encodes CASSHPRGNYEQYF.

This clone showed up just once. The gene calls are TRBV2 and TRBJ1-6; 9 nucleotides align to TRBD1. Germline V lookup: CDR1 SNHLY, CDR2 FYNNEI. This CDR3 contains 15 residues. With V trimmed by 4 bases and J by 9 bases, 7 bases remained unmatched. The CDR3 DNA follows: TGTGCCAGCAGTGTACAGGGGGCAGGGAGTTCACCCCTCCACTTT. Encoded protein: CASSVQGAGSSPLHF.

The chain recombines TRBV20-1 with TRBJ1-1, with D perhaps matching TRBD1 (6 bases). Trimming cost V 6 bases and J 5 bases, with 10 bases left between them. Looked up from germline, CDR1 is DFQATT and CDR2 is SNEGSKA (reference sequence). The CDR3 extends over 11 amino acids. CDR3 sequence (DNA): TGCAGTGCCGAGGACAGAACTGAAGCTTTCTTT. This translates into CSAEDRTEAFF.

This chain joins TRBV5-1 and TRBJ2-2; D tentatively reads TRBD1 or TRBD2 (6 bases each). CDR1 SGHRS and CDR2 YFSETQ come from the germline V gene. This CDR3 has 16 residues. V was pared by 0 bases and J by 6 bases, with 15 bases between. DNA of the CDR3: TGCGCCAGCAGCTTGGGGCCGGGGGCTCTCTCCGGGGAGCTGTTTTTT. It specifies CASSLGPGALSGELFF.

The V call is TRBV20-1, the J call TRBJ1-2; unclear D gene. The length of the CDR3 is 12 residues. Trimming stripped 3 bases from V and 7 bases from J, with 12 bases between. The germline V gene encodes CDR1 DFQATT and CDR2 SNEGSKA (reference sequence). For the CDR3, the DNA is TGCAGTGCTAGTGAGGCAGACATTGGCTACACCTTC. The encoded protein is CSASEADIGYTF.

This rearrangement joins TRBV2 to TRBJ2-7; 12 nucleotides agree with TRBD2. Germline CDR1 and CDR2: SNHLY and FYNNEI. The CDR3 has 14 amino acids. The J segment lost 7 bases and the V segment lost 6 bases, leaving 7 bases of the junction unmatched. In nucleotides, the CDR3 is TGTGCCAGCAGACGACTAGCGGGAGTAGGGGAGCAGTACTTC. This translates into CASRRLAGVGEQYF.

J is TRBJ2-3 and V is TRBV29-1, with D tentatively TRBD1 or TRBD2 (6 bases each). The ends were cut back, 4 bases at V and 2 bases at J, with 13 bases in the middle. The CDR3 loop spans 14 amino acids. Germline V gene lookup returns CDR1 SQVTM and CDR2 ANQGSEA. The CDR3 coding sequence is TGCAGCGTTGTGGTTAGGGGGGCCACAGATACGCAGTATTTT. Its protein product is CSVVVRGATDTQYF.

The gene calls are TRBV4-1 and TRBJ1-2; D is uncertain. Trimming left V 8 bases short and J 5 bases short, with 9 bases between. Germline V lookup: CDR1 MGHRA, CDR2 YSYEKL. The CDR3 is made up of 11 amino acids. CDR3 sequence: CASWGGYGYTF. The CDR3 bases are TGCGCCAGCTGGGGAGGGTATGGCTACACCTTC.

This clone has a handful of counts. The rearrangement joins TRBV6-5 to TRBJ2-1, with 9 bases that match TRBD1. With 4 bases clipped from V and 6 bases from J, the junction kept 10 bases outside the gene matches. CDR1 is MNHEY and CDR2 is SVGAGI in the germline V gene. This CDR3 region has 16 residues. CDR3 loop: CASSFLRDRALNEQFF. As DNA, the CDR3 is TGTGCCAGCAGTTTCTTGAGGGACAGGGCACTCAATGAGCAGTTCTTC.

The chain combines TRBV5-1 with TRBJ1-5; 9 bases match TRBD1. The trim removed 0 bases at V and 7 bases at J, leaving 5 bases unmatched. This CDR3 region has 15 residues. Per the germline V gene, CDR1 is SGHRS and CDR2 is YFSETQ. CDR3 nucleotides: TGCGCCAGCAGCTTGGGAGGGGACAGGGACCAGCCCCAGCATTTT. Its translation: CASSLGGDRDQPQHF.

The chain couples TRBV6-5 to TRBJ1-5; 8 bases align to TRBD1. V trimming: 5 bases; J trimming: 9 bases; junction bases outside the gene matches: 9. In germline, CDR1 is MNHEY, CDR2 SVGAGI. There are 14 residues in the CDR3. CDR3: CASSRQGPNGPQHF. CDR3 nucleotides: TGTGCCAGCAGTAGACAGGGGCCCAATGGGCCCCAGCATTTT.

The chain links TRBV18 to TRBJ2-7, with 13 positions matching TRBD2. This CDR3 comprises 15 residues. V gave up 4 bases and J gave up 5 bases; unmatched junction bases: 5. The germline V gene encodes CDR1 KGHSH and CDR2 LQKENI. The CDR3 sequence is CASSRGTSGMDEQYF. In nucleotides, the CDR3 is TGTGCCAGCTCACGGGGGACTAGCGGGATGGACGAGCAGTACTTC.

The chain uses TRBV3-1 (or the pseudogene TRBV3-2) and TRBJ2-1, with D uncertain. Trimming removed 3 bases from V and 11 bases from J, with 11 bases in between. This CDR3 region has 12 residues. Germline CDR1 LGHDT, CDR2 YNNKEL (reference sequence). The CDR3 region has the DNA TGTGCCAGCAGCCAGTCCCAGTCAAAGCAGTTCTTC. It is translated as CASSQSQSKQFF.

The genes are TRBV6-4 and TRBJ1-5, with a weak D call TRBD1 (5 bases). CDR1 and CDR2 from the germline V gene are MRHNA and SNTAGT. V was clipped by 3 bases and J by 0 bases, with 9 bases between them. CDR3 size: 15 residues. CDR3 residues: CASSERGFSNQPQHF. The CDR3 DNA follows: TGTGCCAGCAGTGAAAGGGGTTTTAGCAATCAGCCCCAGCATTTT.

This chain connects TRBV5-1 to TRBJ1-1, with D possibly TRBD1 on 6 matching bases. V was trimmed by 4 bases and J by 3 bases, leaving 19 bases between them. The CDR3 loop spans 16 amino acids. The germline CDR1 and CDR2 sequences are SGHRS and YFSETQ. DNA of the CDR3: TGCGCCAGCAGCCCCTTTATGGGGGCGGACTACACTGAAGCTTTCTTT. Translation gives CASSPFMGADYTEAFF.

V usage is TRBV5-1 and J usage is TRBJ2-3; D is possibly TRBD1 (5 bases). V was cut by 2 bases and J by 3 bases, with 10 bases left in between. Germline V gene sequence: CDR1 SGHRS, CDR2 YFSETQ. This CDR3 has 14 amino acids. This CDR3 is CASSFQGSTDTQYF. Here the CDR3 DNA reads TGCGCCAGCAGCTTTCAGGGCTCGACAGATACGCAGTATTTT.

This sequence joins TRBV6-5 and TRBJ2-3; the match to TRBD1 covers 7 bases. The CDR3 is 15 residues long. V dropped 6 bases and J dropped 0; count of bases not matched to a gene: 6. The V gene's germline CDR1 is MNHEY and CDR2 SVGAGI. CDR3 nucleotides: TGTGCCAGCAGGGGGCTGGGACAGAGCACAGATACGCAGTATTTT. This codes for CASRGLGQSTDTQYF.